This TCR beta chain was retrieved from a study of T cell repertoires in cytomegalovirus infection. TCRdb fed the reads into MiXCR, producing one record per CDR3 protein. The sample holds 680,000 or so distinct CDR3 sequences, roughly 36% seen once. This clonotype has just one count. Its antigen is not identified. The CDR3 contains 13 residues. Trimming left V 2 bases short and J 6 bases short, with 7 bases between. Germline V gene data show CDR1 as LGHNA and CDR2 as YSLEER. Findings of the study overall: Cumulated frequencies of public TCR beta families served to identify carriers of CMV plus the relevant HLA.

This sequence joins TRBV4-3 and TRBJ1-4; unclear D gene. Specimen: cultured PBMCs, collected from culture after CMV antigen stimulation. The receptor was isolated from a human donor in good health (CMV status not recorded). Some clones in this sample may be carry-over from other donors' samples. CDR3 DNA: TGCGCCAGCAGCCAACGAGGGTATGAAAAACTGTTTTTT. Protein: CASSQRGYEKLFF.